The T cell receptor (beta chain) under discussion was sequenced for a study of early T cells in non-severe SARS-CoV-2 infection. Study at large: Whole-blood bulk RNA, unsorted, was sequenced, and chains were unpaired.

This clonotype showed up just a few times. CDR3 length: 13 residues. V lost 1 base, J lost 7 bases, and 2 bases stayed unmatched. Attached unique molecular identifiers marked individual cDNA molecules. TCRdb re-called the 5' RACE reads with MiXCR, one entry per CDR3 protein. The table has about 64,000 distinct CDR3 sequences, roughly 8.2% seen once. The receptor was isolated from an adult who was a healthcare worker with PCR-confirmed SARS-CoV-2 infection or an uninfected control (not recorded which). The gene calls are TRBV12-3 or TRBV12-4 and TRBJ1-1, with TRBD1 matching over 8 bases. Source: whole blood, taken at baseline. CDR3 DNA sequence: TGTGCCAGCAGTTTAGACAGGGGGGATGAAGCTTTCTTT. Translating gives CASSLDRGDEAFF.